The following is a T cell receptor beta chain sequence with its context. Its antigen is unidentified. This record comes from a study of T cell repertoires in cytomegalovirus infection. TCRdb reanalysed the reads using MiXCR and keeps one entry per CDR3 protein. This sample has approximately 590,000 distinct CDR3 sequences; 40% occur once, and the top ten carry 48%. CDR3 length: 13 residues. Germline lookup yields CDR1 LNHDA and CDR2 SQIVND (reference sequence). Trimming removed 1 base from V and 2 bases from J, with 3 bases in between. Study observations and caveats: Clonotypes of TCR beta that were HLA-C-restricted and CMV-specific dominated the ex vivo response.

Sequencing was performed on cultured PBMCs, taken from culture after CMV antigen stimulation. The sequence derives from a human donor in good health (CMV status not recorded). Some clones in this sample may be carry-over from other donors' samples. V is TRBV19 and J is TRBJ2-4; D is unresolved. CDR3 region: CASSIGPKNIQYF. The CDR3 bases are TGTGCCAGTAGTATAGGGCCCAAAAACATTCAGTACTTC.